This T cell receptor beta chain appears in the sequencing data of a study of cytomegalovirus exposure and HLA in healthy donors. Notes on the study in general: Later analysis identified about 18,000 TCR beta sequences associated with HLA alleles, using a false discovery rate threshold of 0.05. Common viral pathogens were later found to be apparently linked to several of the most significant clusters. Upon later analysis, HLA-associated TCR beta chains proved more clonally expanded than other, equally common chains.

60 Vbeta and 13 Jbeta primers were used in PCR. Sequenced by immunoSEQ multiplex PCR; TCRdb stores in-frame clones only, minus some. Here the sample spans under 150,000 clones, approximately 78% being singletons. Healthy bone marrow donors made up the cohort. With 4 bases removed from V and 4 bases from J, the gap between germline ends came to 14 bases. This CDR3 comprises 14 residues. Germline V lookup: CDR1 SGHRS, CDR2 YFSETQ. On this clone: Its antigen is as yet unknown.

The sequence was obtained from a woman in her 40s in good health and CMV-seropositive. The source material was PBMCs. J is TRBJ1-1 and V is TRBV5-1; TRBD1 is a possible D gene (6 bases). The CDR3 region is CASSPQTGGTEAFF. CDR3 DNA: TGCGCCAGCAGCCCCCAGACAGGCGGCACTGAAGCTTTCTTT.